This T cell receptor (beta chain) was recovered during a study of spatial heterogeneity in lung cancer. This clonotype came up a few times. The time point was: sample taken at primary tumor resection. Unsorted samples of tumor, nontumor lung or frozen PBMC had their whole RNA sequenced. Every TCR cDNA molecule carried a tag that served as a unique molecular identifier. TCRdb reprocessed the 5' RACE reads with MiXCR, giving one entry per CDR3 protein. The sample records about 90,000 distinct CDR3 sequences, around 9% being singletons. There are 15 residues in the CDR3. The germline V gene encodes CDR1 SGHTA and CDR2 FQGNSA. Trimming left V 1 base short and J 5 bases short, with 11 bases between.

V usage is TRBV7-2 and J usage is TRBJ2-2; D may be TRBD2 (6 bases). The sequenced sample was PBMCs, obtained at surgery. The sequence came from a male donor with early-stage non-small cell lung cancer. The CDR3 loop reads CASSLVRGGTGELFF. For the CDR3, the DNA is TGTGCCAGCAGCTTAGTGCGGGGCGGGACCGGGGAGCTGTTTTTT.